Below are 26 T cell receptor beta chains sequenced from a single sample in a study of OX40 agonist ivuxolimab in advanced cancers. Profiling relied on immunoSEQ multiplex PCR, and the TCRdb table lists in-frame clones only, not all of them. Among approximately 100,000 clones listed, approximately 85% were seen once. The starting material was CD4+ or CD8+ T cells sorted from blood, obtained in a trial of the OX40 agonist ivuxolimab. These receptors were obtained from an adult with an advanced solid tumor such as melanoma, head and neck, liver or kidney cancer.

The chain uses TRBV10-1 and TRBJ2-2; no firm D call. This CDR3 comprises 12 residues. Per germline, CDR1 WNHNN and CDR2 SYGVQD (reference sequence). Trimming left V 3 bases short and J 4 bases short, with 3 bases between. The CDR3 sequence: CASSDGTGELFF. CDR3 bases: TGCGCCAGCAGTGACGGCACCGGGGAGCTGTTTTTT.

The chain recombines TRBV7-8 with TRBJ2-1; a possible D gene is TRBD2 (6 bases). Trimming shortened V by 0 bases and J by 0 bases, and 9 bases separated the two germline ends. The length of the CDR3 is 16 residues. From germline, CDR1 is SGHVS and CDR2 FQNEAQ. The DNA for the CDR3 is TGTGCCAGCAGCTTAGCGGGAGGCATCTCCTACAATGAGCAGTTCTTC. Its protein product is CASSLAGGISYNEQFF.

The gene calls are TRBV28 and TRBJ1-1; D is undetermined. V lost 5 bases, J lost 8 bases, and 18 bases lay in between. The CDR3 spans 14 residues. CDR1 is MDHEN and CDR2 is SYDVKM in the germline V gene. CDR3 coding DNA: TGTGCCAGCAGTCCATCCTGGCCGACTGACGAAGCTTTCTTT. Translating it yields CASSPSWPTDEAFF.

With regard to this clone: At one boundary the junction diverges from the germline segment, which might be a read error. The chain joins TRBV7-9 to TRBJ2-3; 8 bases agree with TRBD1. The CDR3 is 12 residues long. Germline lookup yields CDR1 SEHNR and CDR2 FQNEAQ (reference sequence). CDR3 protein: CASSAGTGTQYF. As DNA, the CDR3 is TGTGCCAGCAGCGCCGGGACAGGTACGCAGTATTTT.

The CDR3 sequence: CASSPGQPSTDTQYF. In DNA, the CDR3 is TGTGCCAGCTCACCGGGGCAGCCTAGCACAGATACGCAGTATTTT. V usage is TRBV18 and J usage is TRBJ2-3; tentatively, D is TRBD1 (5 bases). Trimming pared 3 bases from V and 0 bases from J, leaving 10 bases between. Germline values: CDR1 KGHSH, CDR2 LQKENI. The CDR3 runs to 15 residues.

This chain uses TRBV30 with TRBJ1-3; TRBD1 agrees at 7 bases. Germline V CDR1 and CDR2: GTSNPN, SVGIG (reference sequence). Germline trimming cut 2 bases from V and 2 bases from J; bases unmatched to any gene: 3. The CDR3 covers 14 residues. The CDR3 loop is CAWSRGGAGNTIYF. In DNA, the CDR3 is TGTGCCTGGAGTCGAGGGGGCGCTGGAAACACCATATATTTT.

The chain joins TRBV11-1 to TRBJ1-1; D is possibly TRBD1 (5 bases). Deletions cut 3 bases from V and 4 bases from J, with 9 bases between. The V gene's germline CDR1 is SGHAT and CDR2 FQDESV (reference sequence). CDR3 size: 13 residues. As DNA, the CDR3 is TGTGCCAGCAGCTTGCCAGGGATCACTGAAGCTTTCTTT. Translating gives CASSLPGITEAFF. Drawing the rest from reference TRBV11-1 and TRBJ1-1, the complete variable domain is EAEVAQSPRYKITEKSQAVAFWCDPISGHATLYWYRQILGQGPELLVQFQDESVVDDSQLPKDRFSAERLKGVDSTLKIQPAELGDSAMYLCASSLPGITEAFFGQGTRLTVV.

This chain's CDR3 is CASSPVLAGAFSYNEQFF. CDR3 sequence (DNA): TGTGCCAGCTCACCAGTTCTAGCGGGAGCCTTCTCCTACAATGAGCAGTTCTTC. The chain has TRBV18 and TRBJ2-1, with 10 bases aligning to TRBD2. Per germline, CDR1 KGHSH and CDR2 LQKENI. The CDR3 totals 18 residues. After removal of 2 bases from V and 0 bases from J, the junction contained 7 bases not matched to a gene.

The rearrangement links TRBV7-9 to TRBJ2-1; the D is unclear. With 4 bases removed from V and 6 bases from J, the gap between germline ends came to 4 bases. CDR3 length: 11 amino acids. The V gene's germline CDR1 is SEHNR and CDR2 FQNEAQ (reference sequence). Written as DNA, the CDR3 is TGTGCCAGCAGCTCTTTCAATGAGCAGTTCTTC. Amino acid sequence: CASSSFNEQFF.

The V call is TRBV9, the J call TRBJ1-5; D gene unclear. The CDR3 spans 14 residues. From germline, CDR1 is SGDLS and CDR2 YYNGEE. Trimming left V 3 bases short and J 2 bases short, with 9 bases between. The CDR3 sequence: CASSADIRNQPQHF. The CDR3 DNA sequence: TGTGCCAGCAGCGCTGACATCCGCAATCAGCCCCAGCATTTT.

J is TRBJ2-7 and V is TRBV28, with 8 bases identical to TRBD1. CDR1 is MDHEN and CDR2 is SYDVKM in the germline V gene. The CDR3 has 15 amino acids. Trimming at V came to 6 bases and at J to 5 bases, leaving 12 bases not matched to a gene. Here the CDR3 reads CASSLHTDRVHEQYF. The CDR3 nucleotides read TGTGCCAGCAGCCTCCACACGGACAGGGTCCACGAGCAGTACTTC.

The chain has TRBV28 and TRBJ2-1; D not certain. The CDR3 is 12 amino acids. From germline, CDR1 is MDHEN and CDR2 SYDVKM. The germline V and J ends were trimmed by 3 bases and 7 bases, with 7 bases remaining between them. DNA for the CDR3: TGTGCCAGCAGTTTTTTGGCAAATGAGCAGTTCTTC. It is translated as CASSFLANEQFF.

CDR3 coding DNA: TGTGCCAGCAGCGTAGTACAGGGGGGCCCAATCGAGGGCTACACCTTC. This codes for CASSVVQGGPIEGYTF. The chain recombines TRBV9 with TRBJ1-2; 8 bases fit TRBD1. The germline V gene has CDR1 SGDLS and CDR2 YYNGEE. The CDR3 runs to 16 residues. With 0 bases clipped from V and 8 bases from J, the junction kept 12 bases outside the gene matches.

This rearrangement joins TRBV27 to TRBJ2-5, with D tentatively TRBD1 or TRBD2 (5 bases each). The ends were cut back, 6 bases at V and 5 bases at J, with 19 bases in the middle. The CDR3 runs to 15 residues. Germline V CDR1 and CDR2: MNHEY, SMNVEV (reference sequence). CDR3 sequence: CASSPQGERVETQYF. In DNA form, the CDR3 reads TGTGCCAGCAGCCCCCAAGGGGAGAGGGTGGAGACCCAGTACTTC.

The V call is TRBV7-2, the J call TRBJ2-2; D not resolved. Germline V gives CDR1 SGHTA, CDR2 FQGNSA. CDR3 size: 13 residues. Trimming stripped 5 bases from V and 6 bases from J, with 10 bases between. CDR3 sequence (DNA): TGTGCCAGCAGCCCCCGTTTACCCGGGGAGCTGTTTTTT. It encodes CASSPRLPGELFF. The whole variable domain, remainder taken from reference TRBV7-2 and TRBJ2-2, is GAGVSQSPSNKVTEKGKDVELRCDPISGHTALYWYRQSLGQGLEFLIYFQGNSAPDKSGLPSDRFSAERTGGSVSTLTIQRTQQEDSAVYLCASSPRLPGELFFGEGSRLTVL.

The chain employs TRBV7-9 and TRBJ2-2; D unresolved. The ends were cut back, 6 bases at V and 4 bases at J, with 9 bases in the middle. The length of the CDR3 is 13 residues. CDR1 is SEHNR and CDR2 is FQNEAQ in the germline V gene (reference sequence). CDR3 protein: CASSPSLTGELFF. The DNA of the CDR3 is TGTGCCAGCAGTCCTAGTCTCACCGGGGAGCTGTTTTTT.

This clone came up once. The chain combines TRBV7-9 with TRBJ2-1; D possibly uses TRBD1 or TRBD2 (6 bases each). Looked up from germline, CDR1 is SEHNR and CDR2 is FQNEAQ (reference sequence). With 5 bases removed from V and 9 bases from J, the gap between germline ends came to 20 bases. The CDR3 contains 15 residues. CDR3 bases: TGTGCCAGCAGCCCACTCGGGCAGGGGAGGATTGAGCAGTTCTTC. Residues: CASSPLGQGRIEQFF.

This chain links TRBV4-2 with TRBJ2-3, with D perhaps TRBD2 (6 bases). The CDR3 has 16 amino acids. CDR1 is LGHNA and CDR2 is YNFKEQ in the germline V gene. Trimming shortened V by 0 bases and J by 2 bases, and 12 bases separated the two germline ends. CDR3 DNA: TGTGCCAGCAGCCAAGATATGGCTAGCGTCACAGATACGCAGTATTTT. This sequence encodes CASSQDMASVTDTQYF.

The rearrangement uses TRBV4-2 and TRBJ1-1; TRBD1 is a possible D gene (5 bases). Trimming removed 1 base from V and 0 bases from J, with 9 bases in between. In germline, CDR1 is LGHNA, CDR2 YNFKEQ. The CDR3 is 15 amino acids. In nucleotides, the CDR3 is TGTGCCAGCAGCCAAGCGGGGGGGATGAACACTGAAGCTTTCTTT. It encodes CASSQAGGMNTEAFF.

The rearrangement uses TRBV28 and TRBJ2-5, with D perhaps matching TRBD2 (6 bases). The germline V gene encodes CDR1 MDHEN and CDR2 SYDVKM. Trimming removed 6 bases at V and 3 bases at J, with 14 bases between. CDR3 length: 14 amino acids. Here the CDR3 reads CASRAGTLEETQYF. The DNA of the CDR3 is TGTGCCAGCAGGGCCGGGACTTTGGAAGAGACCCAGTACTTC.

V gene TRBV6-1 combines with J gene TRBJ1-1; perhaps TRBD1 as D (6 bases). Germline CDR1 is MNHNS and CDR2 is SASEGT. The CDR3 runs 13 residues. CDR3 DNA: TGTGCTTCGCGAAGAGGGGGGTTAGGGATAGCTTTCTTT. Translation gives CASRRGGLGIAFF.

The chain recombines TRBV28 with TRBJ2-7; 10 bases are a match to TRBD1. V was clipped by 8 bases and J by 2 bases; unmatched bases: 3. Germline V gene sequence: CDR1 MDHEN, CDR2 SYDVKM. The length of the CDR3 is 13 residues. CDR3 coding DNA: TGTGCCAGCGGGACAGGGGACCCCTACGAGCAGTACTTC. This gives the protein CASGTGDPYEQYF.

Details on this clone: A read error may account for a junction end that differs from germline. The chain has TRBV11-3 and TRBJ2-7; D is undetermined. Germline V gene lookup returns CDR1 SGHNT and CDR2 YENEEA. The CDR3 contains 8 residues. DNA of the CDR3: TGCGGAGCCTACGAGCAGTACTTC. Translation: CGAYEQYF. Full variable domain (outside the CDR3, taken from reference TRBV11-3 and TRBJ2-7): EAGVVQSPRYKIIEKKQPVAFWCNPISGHNTLYWYLQNLGQGPELLIRYENEEAVDDSQLPKDRFSAERLKGVDSTLKIQPAELGDSAVYLCGAYEQYFGPGTRLTVT.

This clone has just a few counts. The chain employs TRBV7-9 and TRBJ1-2, with 7 positions matching TRBD1. The V gene end was trimmed by 5 bases and the J gene end by 3 bases; junction bases not matched to a gene: 6. Germline assignment: CDR1 SEHNR and CDR2 FQNEAQ (reference sequence). The CDR3 totals 14 residues. The CDR3 DNA reads as TGTGCCAGCAGCCGAGGGCAGGGGGACTATGGCTACACCTTC. Its translation is CASSRGQGDYGYTF.

The rearrangement links TRBV5-1 to TRBJ2-1; the D gene is possibly TRBD2 (5 bases). The CDR3 runs to 14 residues. Germline CDR1 is SGHRS and CDR2 is YFSETQ. The V end lost 7 bases, the J end lost 0 bases, and 11 bases lay between the germline ends. DNA for the CDR3: TGCGCCAGCTCGGAAGGGAGCTCCTACAATGAGCAGTTCTTC. Amino acid sequence: CASSEGSSYNEQFF.

The chain's CDR3 is CASSVEAGGNTDTQYF. The CDR3 DNA reads TGTGCCAGCAGCGTAGAGGCGGGAGGTAACACAGATACGCAGTATTTT. This sequence joins TRBV9 and TRBJ2-3, with 8 nucleotides matching TRBD2. From germline, CDR1 is SGDLS and CDR2 YYNGEE. The CDR3 loop spans 16 amino acids. The trim removed 0 bases at V and 2 bases at J, leaving 5 bases unmatched.